The 18 T cell receptor beta chains below come from one sample, sequenced in a study of early T cells in non-severe SARS-CoV-2 infection (dated by TCRdb to the early 2020s). Library creation used 5' RACE. Sequencing relied on a NextSeq 500. TCRdb reprocessing: public reads trimmed at Q25 with fastp, clones called with MiXCR, in-frame beta chains kept. Each entry merges the rows of one CDR3 protein and shows their most common DNA and genes. Within this sample are around 89,000 distinct CDR3 sequences, with approximately 15% of them counted one time only. Jointly, the top ten make up roughly 0.6% of the sample. The sequencing sample was made of whole blood. The receptors were sampled from an adult who was a healthcare worker with PCR-confirmed SARS-CoV-2 infection or an uninfected control (not recorded which).

At least ten counts were recorded for this clonotype. The chain carries TRBV4-2 and TRBJ2-3; 11 nucleotides match TRBD2. Per the germline V gene, CDR1 is LGHNA and CDR2 is YNFKEQ. This CDR3 region has 16 residues. J lost 2 bases, V lost 4 bases, and 5 bases had no gene match. CDR3 in DNA: TGTGCCAGCAGCCCGTTAGCGGGGGGGCCCACAGATACGCAGTATTTT. Translating it yields CASSPLAGGPTDTQYF.

V is TRBV3-1 and J is TRBJ2-1; TRBD1 or TRBD2 may be the D gene (5 bases each). Germline assignment: CDR1 LGHDT and CDR2 YNNKEL (reference sequence). V lost 0 bases, J lost 0 bases, and 6 bases lay in between. The CDR3 extends over 15 amino acids. The chain's CDR3 is CASSQDGGSYNEQFF. The CDR3 DNA follows: TGTGCCAGCAGCCAAGATGGGGGCTCCTACAATGAGCAGTTCTTC.

This rearrangement joins TRBV12-3 or TRBV12-4 to TRBJ1-6, with D unresolved. Trimming took 2 bases from V and 5 from J, leaving 7 bases between them. This CDR3 region has 14 residues. The CDR3 is CASSLNSNNSPLHF. The DNA for the CDR3 is TGTGCCAGCAGTTTAAACAGTAATAATTCACCCCTCCACTTT.

This chain uses TRBV20-1 with TRBJ2-3, with 7 nucleotides matching TRBD2. The length of the CDR3 is 16 residues. Unmatched junction bases numbered 16, after V lost 6 bases and J lost 4 bases. Germline V CDR1 and CDR2: DFQATT, SNEGSKA (reference sequence). In DNA, the CDR3 is TGCAGTGCCGACAAAAGGGAGGGGTTTGGTGCAGATACGCAGTATTTT. It translates to CSADKREGFGADTQYF.

This clonotype has just a few counts. The CDR3 coding sequence is TGTGCCAGCGGACTGGACTCGAGCTCTGGGGCCAACGTCCTGACTTTC. This translates into CASGLDSSSGANVLTF. The gene calls are TRBV4-2 and TRBJ2-6; the D gene is possibly TRBD2 (5 bases). CDR1 LGHNA and CDR2 YNFKEQ come from the germline V gene. This CDR3 contains 16 residues. V was trimmed by 8 bases and J by 0 bases, leaving 14 bases between them.

In this sample, this clonotype turned up a few times. J is TRBJ1-1 and V is TRBV29-1; D remains unclear. The germline V and J ends were trimmed by 7 bases and 1 base, with 13 bases remaining between them. This CDR3 has 13 amino acids. CDR1 SQVTM and CDR2 ANQGSEA come from the germline V gene. In nucleotides, the CDR3 is TGCAGCGCCCGCGAGCTCCAGAACACTGAAGCTTTCTTT. Protein product: CSARELQNTEAFF.

This clonotype was detected ten times or more. The CDR3 DNA follows: TGTGCCAGCTCACCGGGCGACGGCTACACCTTC. Translating gives CASSPGDGYTF. The V call is TRBV18, the J call TRBJ1-2; D gene ambiguous. Germline lookup yields CDR1 KGHSH and CDR2 LQKENI. CDR3 length: 11 residues. The V end lost 3 bases, the J end lost 8 bases, and 7 bases lay between the germline ends.

The V call is TRBV7-8, the J call TRBJ2-3; TRBD1 might be the D (5 bases). The CDR3 is 13 amino acids. Trimming removed 8 bases from V and 2 bases from J, with 11 bases in between. In germline, CDR1 is SGHVS, CDR2 FQNEAQ. The CDR3 region is CASRWGFTDTQYF. The CDR3 DNA follows: TGTGCCAGCCGTTGGGGCTTCACAGATACGCAGTATTTT.

This CDR3 reads CSAYYRTRGQETQYF. Here the CDR3 DNA reads TGCAGTGCTTACTACAGGACGCGGGGGCAAGAGACCCAGTACTTC. The chain uses TRBV20-1 and TRBJ2-5; 7 nucleotides match TRBD2. CDR1 is DFQATT, CDR2 SNEGSKA, per germline (reference sequence). This CDR3 comprises 15 residues. The junction had 11 bases not matched to a gene; V was cut back by 5 bases and J by 2 bases.

This clonotype was observed a handful of times. This chain uses TRBV7-6 with TRBJ2-5; D is possibly TRBD1 (5 bases). The CDR3 runs to 15 residues. Trimming cost V 0 bases and J 5 bases, with 13 bases left between them. CDR1 SGHVS and CDR2 FNYEAQ come from the germline V gene. The CDR3 is CASSLAAGIGETQYF. In nucleotides, the CDR3 is TGTGCCAGCAGCTTAGCGGCAGGGATCGGTGAGACCCAGTACTTC. Filled out from reference TRBV7-6 and TRBJ2-5, the complete variable domain reads GAGVSQSPRYKVTKRGQDVALRCDPISGHVSLYWYRQALGQGPEFLTYFNYEAQQDKSGLPNDRFSAERPEGSISTLTIQRTEQRDSAMYRCASSLAAGIGETQYFGPGTRLLVL.

V gene TRBV20-1 combines with J gene TRBJ1-6; D is unresolved. The V end was cut by 0 bases, the J end by 10 bases, with 7 bases between. CDR1 DFQATT and CDR2 SNEGSKA come from the germline V gene (reference sequence). The CDR3 is 12 residues long. CDR3 amino acids: CSARDQNSPLHF. The DNA for the CDR3 is TGCAGTGCTAGAGATCAGAACTCACCCCTCCACTTT.

V usage is TRBV28 and J usage is TRBJ1-2; D unclear. The CDR3 contains 12 residues. Per germline, CDR1 MDHEN and CDR2 SYDVKM. Trimming took 8 bases from V and 0 from J, leaving 7 bases between them. The CDR3 DNA is TGTGCCAGCTTTGCTCCTAACTATGGCTACACCTTC. It specifies CASFAPNYGYTF.

This clonotype was detected only a few times. The CDR3, as DNA: TGTGCCACCCACGGGACAGGCACTGAAGCTTTCTTT. Encoded protein: CATHGTGTEAFF. The rearrangement uses TRBV3-1 and TRBJ1-1; 8 positions match TRBD1. Unmatched junction bases numbered 5, after V lost 10 bases and J lost 4 bases. CDR1 and CDR2 (germline): LGHDT, YNNKEL (reference sequence). The CDR3 is made up of 12 amino acids.

CDR3 in DNA: TGTGCCAGCAGTTTTAATGCCCATCAGGGGTACAATGAGCAGTTCTTC. Protein: CASSFNAHQGYNEQFF. This chain joins TRBV27 and TRBJ2-1; weak D call: TRBD1 (6 bases). The CDR3 covers 16 residues. V dropped 3 bases and J dropped 4 bases, with 16 bases sitting between them. Germline V gives CDR1 MNHEY, CDR2 SMNVEV (reference sequence).

The table lists this clonotype with many counts. The chain couples TRBV3-1 to TRBJ2-4, with 9 bases lining up with TRBD2. V gave up 1 base and J gave up 3 bases; unmatched junction bases: 1. Germline V gene sequence: CDR1 LGHDT, CDR2 YNNKEL (reference sequence). This CDR3 has 15 residues. CDR3 protein: CASSQGGGVKNIQYF. The CDR3 DNA follows: TGTGCCAGCAGCCAAGGCGGGGGGGTCAAAAACATTCAGTACTTC.

This clonotype was picked up a small number of times. The chain combines TRBV19 with TRBJ1-5, with 9 bases matching TRBD1. V was pared by 5 bases and J by 4 bases, with 6 bases of the junction left unmatched. The germline V gene has CDR1 LNHDA and CDR2 SQIVND (reference sequence). The CDR3 runs to 15 residues. CDR3 loop: CASSAGTGRNQPQHF. The CDR3 coding sequence is TGTGCCAGTAGTGCCGGGACAGGGCGGAATCAGCCCCAGCATTTT.

The CDR3 region has the DNA TGCAGTGCTAGAATTGGAGGGGGCACAGATACGCAGTATTTT. Amino acid sequence: CSARIGGGTDTQYF. The rearrangement uses TRBV20-1 and TRBJ2-3; tentative D call: TRBD2 (6 bases). The germline CDR1 and CDR2 sequences are DFQATT and SNEGSKA (reference sequence). V lost 2 bases and J lost 1, with 10 bases in between. CDR3 length: 14 residues.

In this sample, this clonotype turned up a few times. The V and J genes are TRBV18 and TRBJ1-5; perhaps TRBD1 as D (5 bases). The CDR3 consists of 16 residues. Trimming stripped 3 bases from V and 0 bases from J, with 12 bases between. CDR1 is KGHSH and CDR2 is LQKENI in the germline V gene. DNA for the CDR3: TGTGCCAGCTCACCGCCGGGGACGAATAGCAATCAGCCCCAGCATTTT. Translated, it gives CASSPPGTNSNQPQHF.